Shown below are 12 T cell receptor beta chains from a single sample sequenced in a study of blood T cells in healthy people across ages. Combining a sample-barcoded 5' primer with a J-beta primer mix, a second PCR ran for roughly 7 to 11 cycles. TCRdb called the 5' RACE reads again in MiXCR, with one record for every CDR3 protein. The sample consists of around 780,000 distinct CDR3 sequences, approximately 24% of them appearing once. This sample was also put to use in a study of T cells of mothers and their children.

Sequencing was carried out using blood. Receptors were obtained from a boy younger than 18 in good health.

This clonotype was seen a single time. This rearrangement joins TRBV5-1 to TRBJ2-5, with D uncertain. The V and J ends lost 1 base and 5 bases respectively, with 6 bases between them. This CDR3 has 12 amino acids. From germline, CDR1 is SGHRS and CDR2 YFSETQ. CDR3 sequence: CASSLNKETQYF. The CDR3 DNA is TGCGCCAGCAGCTTGAATAAGGAGACCCAGTACTTC.

This clonotype was observed a handful of times. The chain recombines TRBV5-1 with TRBJ2-1, with TRBD2 matching 11 bases. V shed 0 bases and J 0 bases; nucleotides not matched to a gene: 14. CDR3 length: 21 amino acids. Germline values: CDR1 SGHRS, CDR2 YFSETQ. CDR3 sequence (DNA): TGCGCCAGCAGCTTGGCCGCGGGGGCTAGCGGGGGGCTCCACTCCTACAATGAGCAGTTCTTC. It specifies CASSLAAGASGGLHSYNEQFF.

Only a few counts were recorded for this clonotype. V is TRBV20-1 and J is TRBJ2-1; TRBD1 agrees at 8 bases. The DNA end favors TRBJ2-5, so the J call may be wrong. CDR3 length equals 13 residues. The germline V gene has CDR1 DFQATT and CDR2 SNEGSKA (reference sequence). Written as DNA, the CDR3 is TGCAGTGCTCCTCGACAGGGGTACGAGACCCAGTACTTC. It is translated as CSAPRQGYETQYF.

The V call is TRBV11-2, the J call TRBJ2-1, with a weak D call TRBD1 (8 bases). V shed 4 bases and J shed 5 bases, with 21 bases lying between them. Germline V CDR1 and CDR2: SGHAT, FQNNGV. The CDR3 has 17 residues. Here the CDR3 reads CASSSNRGGLTHNEQFF. DNA of the CDR3: TGTGCCAGCAGCTCTAACAGGGGGGGACTCACACACAATGAGCAGTTCTTC.

The chain joins TRBV5-1 to TRBJ1-1, with D unresolved. The CDR3 has 15 amino acids. Germline loops: CDR1 SGHRS, CDR2 YFSETQ. Trimming stripped 2 bases from V and 1 base from J, with 12 bases between. The CDR3: CASSLGQASNTEAFF. The CDR3 coding sequence is TGCGCCAGCAGCTTAGGGCAGGCCTCGAACACTGAAGCTTTCTTT.

The chain joins TRBV12-3 or TRBV12-4 to TRBJ2-5; 8 bases map to TRBD2. This CDR3 comprises 13 residues. Losses at the gene ends were 6 bases for V and 3 bases for J; bases not matched to a gene: 3. CDR3 region: CASRLAEKETQYF. The CDR3 DNA sequence: TGTGCCAGCAGACTAGCGGAAAAAGAGACCCAGTACTTC.

The rearrangement joins TRBV6-2 or TRBV6-3 to TRBJ2-3, with TRBD2 matching over 15 bases. Germline V CDR1 and CDR2: MNHEY, SVGEGT. V trimming: 6 bases; J trimming: 4 bases; junction bases outside the gene matches: 14. The CDR3 has 19 residues. The CDR3 region is CASSLVPGLAGGDSDTQYF. The CDR3 DNA reads as TGTGCCAGCAGCCTAGTCCCGGGACTAGCGGGGGGCGATTCAGATACGCAGTATTTT.

This clonotype has more than one count but fewer than ten. The chain employs TRBV15 and TRBJ1-4, with TRBD1 as a possible D gene (6 bases). V shed 3 bases and J shed 0 bases, with 17 bases lying between them. CDR1 and CDR2 (germline): LNHNV, YYDKDF (reference sequence). The CDR3 has 18 residues. The CDR3 coding sequence is TGTGCCACCAGCAGCCATGGTGGTCGACAGGCAACTAATGAAAAACTGTTTTTT. Encoded protein: CATSSHGGRQATNEKLFF.

The V and J genes are TRBV21-1 and TRBJ2-3; the D call in the table, TRBD1, was not verified against the DNA. TRBV21-1 is reported as a pseudogene. The CDR3 contains 16 residues. The CDR3 protein is CASSKVPDTRTDTQYF. CDR3 nucleotide sequence: TGTGCCAGCAGCAAAGTACCGGACACGCGCACAGATACGCAGTATTTT.

A note on this clonotype: One end of the junction is discordant with germline, which a read error may explain. The chain is built from TRBV7-7 and TRBJ2-7; perhaps TRBD1 as D (6 bases). The CDR3 loop spans 14 amino acids. Germline V gene lookup returns CDR1 SSHAT and CDR2 FNYEAQ (reference sequence). CDR3 residues: CASRLSKQGPEQYF. DNA of the CDR3: TGTGCTAGCAGACTTTCCAAACAGGGACCCGAGCAGTACTTC.

The CDR3 DNA sequence: TGTGCCAGCAGTTACACCAGGAGGTCCCAAGAGACCCAGTACTTC. The encoded protein is CASSYTRRSQETQYF. The V gene is TRBV6-5, the J gene TRBJ2-5; perhaps TRBD2 as D (5 bases). The CDR3 runs 15 residues. CDR1 and CDR2 from the germline V gene are MNHEY and SVGAGI. Trimming left V 2 bases short and J 1 base short, with 11 bases between.

In its sample, this clonotype was seen once. The CDR3 loop is CASSPIANVYQETQYF. CDR3 in DNA: TGTGCCAGCAGTCCAATAGCGAATGTTTATCAAGAGACCCAGTACTTC. The genes are TRBV7-2 and TRBJ2-5, with D possibly being TRBD2 (5 bases). The CDR3 totals 16 residues. Germline V gene sequence: CDR1 SGHTA, CDR2 FQGNSA. Trimming cost V 6 bases and J 2 bases, with 19 bases left between them.